The T cell receptor (beta chain) under discussion was sequenced for a study of blood T cells in healthy people across ages. Study results and caveats: Expanded clonotype changes were possibly confounded by unknown donor CMV status.

Researchers collected 7.5 to 10 milliliters of peripheral blood from every single donor. Every sample had a minimum of 6.5 million PBMCs isolated. Total RNA extraction produced at least 5.5 micrograms (per sample) for the study. About this clonotype itself: As yet, its antigen is unknown. Germline and junction disagree at one end, which may indicate a read error.

The germline V gene has CDR1 GTSNPN and CDR2 SVGIG (reference sequence). The CDR3 is made up of 17 amino acids. The second PCR ran about 6 to 11 cycles with a sample-barcoded 5' primer and J-beta primers. TCRdb reanalysed the 5' RACE reads using MiXCR and keeps one entry per CDR3 protein. The data show under 1,000,000 distinct CDR3 sequences, with about 46% seen just once and less than 20% held by the top ten. The origin of this receptor is a man older than 75 in good health. Material: blood. V usage is TRBV30 and J usage is TRBJ2-3, with TRBD2 matching 7 bases. In DNA, the CDR3 is TGTGTCTGGAGTGTACTCCGGCTAGCGGAAAGCACAGATACGCAGTATTTT. Translation gives CVWSVLRLAESTDTQYF.